Listed below are T cell receptor beta chains from one sample, sequenced in a study of technical replicates of blood from a handful of donors. Sequenced by immunoSEQ multiplex PCR; TCRdb stores in-frame clones only, minus some. Counted here are approximately 59,000 clones, roughly 96% occurring once; the ten biggest clones make up just over 3%. The source material was PBMCs. These receptors came from a human donor in good health. Some clones in this sample may be carry-over from other donors' samples. Both conserved end residues are part of each CDR3. Each record gives: CDR3 protein, CDR3 DNA, J gene, CDR3 length, V gene, D gene, clone size. The D gene is left open where the match is weak. The listing skips clone size in some rows; elsewhere it reads once, few, many or a size class.

cdr3_aa: CSVGGGSSYEQYF
cdr3_nt: TGCAGCGTTGGGGGAGGGAGCTCCTACGAGCAGTACTTC
j_call: TRBJ2-7
cdr3_length: 13
v_call: TRBV29-1
d_call: TRBD2
clone_size: .

cdr3_aa: CAISRAPSSGGGPDTQYF
cdr3_nt: TGTGCCATCAGTCGGGCCCCTTCTAGCGGGGGGGGCCCAGATACGCAGTATTTT
j_call: TRBJ2-3
cdr3_length: 18
v_call: TRBV10-3
d_call: TRBD2
clone_size: .

cdr3_aa: CASSFTGTVNTEAFF
cdr3_nt: TGTGCCAGCAGTTTTACCGGGACAGTGAACACTGAAGCTTTCTTT
j_call: TRBJ1-1
cdr3_length: 15
v_call: TRBV6-5
d_call: TRBD1
clone_size: medium-sized

cdr3_aa: CASSQDENTGVKF
cdr3_nt: TGTGCCAGCAGCCAAGACGAAAACACCGGGGTGAAATTT
j_call: TRBJ1-1
cdr3_length: 13
v_call: TRBV4-2
d_call: .
clone_size: .

cdr3_aa: CASSPAGSAFF
cdr3_nt: TGTGCCAGCTCACCCGCCGGGTCAGCTTTCTTT
j_call: TRBJ1-1
cdr3_length: 11
v_call: TRBV18
d_call: .
clone_size: few

cdr3_aa: CASRGGTNTGELFF
cdr3_nt: TGCGCCAGCAGAGGCGGGACGAACACCGGGGAGCTGTTTTTT
j_call: TRBJ2-2
cdr3_length: 14
v_call: TRBV5-1
d_call: .
clone_size: .

cdr3_aa: CASSGGALSGYTF
cdr3_nt: TGTGCCAGCAGTGGTGGTGCCCTATCTGGCTACACCTTC
j_call: TRBJ1-2
cdr3_length: 13
v_call: TRBV2
d_call: .
clone_size: .

cdr3_aa: CASSPFGFSNQPQHF
cdr3_nt: TGTGCCAGCAGTCCCTTCGGGTTCAGCAATCAGCCCCAGCATTTT
j_call: TRBJ1-5
cdr3_length: 15
v_call: TRBV28
d_call: .
clone_size: .

cdr3_aa: CASSAGGGYQETQYF
cdr3_nt: TGTGCCAGCAGCGCTGGTGGCGGATACCAAGAGACCCAGTACTTC
j_call: TRBJ2-5
cdr3_length: 15
v_call: TRBV7-3
d_call: .
clone_size: .

cdr3_aa: CASSLVTHSGGYTF
cdr3_nt: TGTGCCAGCAGCTTAGTGACGCATAGCGGAGGCTACACCTTC
j_call: TRBJ1-2
cdr3_length: 14
v_call: TRBV13
d_call: .
clone_size: .